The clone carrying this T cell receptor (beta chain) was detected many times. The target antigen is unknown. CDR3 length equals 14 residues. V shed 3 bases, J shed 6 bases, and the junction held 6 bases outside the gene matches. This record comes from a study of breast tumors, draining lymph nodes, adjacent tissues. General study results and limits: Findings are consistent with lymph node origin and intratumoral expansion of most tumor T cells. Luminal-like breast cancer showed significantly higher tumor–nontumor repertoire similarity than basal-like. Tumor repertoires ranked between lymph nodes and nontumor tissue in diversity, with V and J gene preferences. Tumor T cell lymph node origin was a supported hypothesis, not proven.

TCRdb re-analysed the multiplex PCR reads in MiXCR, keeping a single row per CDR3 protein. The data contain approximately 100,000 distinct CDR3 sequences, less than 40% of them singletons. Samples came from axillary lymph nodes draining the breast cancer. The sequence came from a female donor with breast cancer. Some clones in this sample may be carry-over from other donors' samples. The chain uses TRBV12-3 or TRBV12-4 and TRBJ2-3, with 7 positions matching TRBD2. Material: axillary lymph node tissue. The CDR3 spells CASSLSSGSDTQYF. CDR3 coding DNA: TGTGCCAGCAGTTTGTCTAGCGGTTCTGATACGCAGTATTTT.